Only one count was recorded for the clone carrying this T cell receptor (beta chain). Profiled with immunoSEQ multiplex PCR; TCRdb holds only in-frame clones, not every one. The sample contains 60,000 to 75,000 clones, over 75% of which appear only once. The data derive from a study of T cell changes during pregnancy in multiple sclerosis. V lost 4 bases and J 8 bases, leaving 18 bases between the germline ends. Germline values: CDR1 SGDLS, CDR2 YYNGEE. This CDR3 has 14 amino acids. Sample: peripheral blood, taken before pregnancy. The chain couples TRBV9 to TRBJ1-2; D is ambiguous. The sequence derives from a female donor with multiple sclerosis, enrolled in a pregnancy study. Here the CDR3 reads CASSPSPGSDGYTF. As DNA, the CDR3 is TGTGCCAGCAGCCCATCCCCGGGATCGGACGGCTACACCTTC.